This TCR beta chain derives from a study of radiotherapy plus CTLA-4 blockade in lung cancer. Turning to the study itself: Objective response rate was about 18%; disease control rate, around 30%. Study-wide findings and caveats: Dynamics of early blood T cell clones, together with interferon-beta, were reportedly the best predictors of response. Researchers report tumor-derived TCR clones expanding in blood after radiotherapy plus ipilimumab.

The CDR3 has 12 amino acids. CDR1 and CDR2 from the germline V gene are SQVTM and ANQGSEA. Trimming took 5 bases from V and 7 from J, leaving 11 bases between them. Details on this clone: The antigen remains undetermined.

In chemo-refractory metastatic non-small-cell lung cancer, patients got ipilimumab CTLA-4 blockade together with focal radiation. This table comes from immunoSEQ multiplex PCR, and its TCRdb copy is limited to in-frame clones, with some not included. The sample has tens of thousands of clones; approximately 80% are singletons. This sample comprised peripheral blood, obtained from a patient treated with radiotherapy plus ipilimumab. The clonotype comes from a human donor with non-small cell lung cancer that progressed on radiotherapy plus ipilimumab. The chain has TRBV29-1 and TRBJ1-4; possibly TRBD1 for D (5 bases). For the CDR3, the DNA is TGCAGCGTTTTGGCAGGGCGTGAAAAACTGTTTTTT. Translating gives CSVLAGREKLFF.